A single sample gave rise to the 26 T cell receptor beta chains below, sequenced in a study of blood T cell repertoires in COVID-19. The data were produced by immunoSEQ multiplex PCR, yet TCRdb's version contains in-frame clones alone and is incomplete. The sample lists some 87,000 clones; around 90% were seen once. The sequenced sample was peripheral blood. These receptors were collected from a human donor with COVID-19, enrolled during active disease. The donor label of this sample is uncertain.

The chain has TRBV25-1 and TRBJ1-3; maybe TRBD1 (6 bases). V was cut by 0 bases and J by 0 bases, with 15 bases left in between. This CDR3 spans 18 amino acids. Per germline, CDR1 MGHDK and CDR2 SYGVNS. Here the CDR3 reads CASSEYKGDGRSGNTIYF. CDR3 in DNA: TGTGCCAGCAGTGAATATAAGGGGGACGGACGCTCTGGAAACACCATATATTTT. Drawing the rest from reference TRBV25-1 and TRBJ1-3, the complete variable domain is EADIYQTPRYLVIGTGKKITLECSQTMGHDKMYWYQQDPGMELHLIHYSYGVNSTEKGDLSSESTVSRIRTEHFPLTLESARPSHTSQYLCASSEYKGDGRSGNTIYFGEGSWLTVV.

This chain joins TRBV6-5 and TRBJ1-4; 7 bases agree with TRBD1. Germline CDR1 reads MNHEY; CDR2 reads SVGAGI. The CDR3 runs to 14 residues. The V segment lost 7 bases and the J segment 8 bases; nucleotides outside the gene matches: 10. CDR3 sequence reads: CASNPGTTGEKLFF. The CDR3, as DNA: TGTGCCAGCAACCCCGGGACGACAGGGGAAAAACTGTTTTTT.

This clone occurred once. The V call is TRBV20-1, the J call TRBJ1-1; no firm D call. The CDR3 consists of 10 residues. Germline V lookup: CDR1 DFQATT, CDR2 SNEGSKA (reference sequence). Trimming removed 4 bases from V and 2 bases from J, with 2 bases in between. The CDR3 loop is CSAINTEAFF. The CDR3 DNA reads as TGCAGTGCTATAAACACTGAAGCTTTCTTT.

This clone was seen just once. This sequence joins TRBV6-2 or TRBV6-3 and TRBJ2-7; D may match TRBD1 or TRBD2 (5 bases each). This CDR3 contains 13 residues. Germline V gives CDR1 MNHEY, CDR2 SVGEGT. Deletions cut 6 bases from V and 0 bases from J, with 9 bases between. DNA for the CDR3: TGTGCCAGCAGCCCAGGGAGCTCCTACGAGCAGTACTTC. Protein: CASSPGSSYEQYF.

The V gene is TRBV13, the J gene TRBJ1-2; D possibly corresponds to TRBD1 (5 bases). CDR1 PRHDT and CDR2 FYEKMQ come from the germline V gene (reference sequence). Trimming shortened V by 1 base and J by 8 bases, and 17 bases separated the two germline ends. The CDR3 spans 15 residues. This CDR3 is CASSLEEGRVYGYTF. The CDR3 nucleotides read TGTGCCAGCAGCTTAGAGGAAGGCAGGGTATACGGCTACACCTTC.

The genes are TRBV28 and TRBJ2-2; 7 positions match TRBD1. The J segment lost 0 bases and the V segment lost 6 bases, leaving 16 bases of the junction unmatched. CDR3 length: 19 residues. The germline CDR1 and CDR2 sequences are MDHEN and SYDVKM. The CDR3 here is CASRLRDSALRANTGELFF. CDR3 sequence (DNA): TGTGCCAGCAGACTACGGGACAGTGCTCTCCGCGCGAACACCGGGGAGCTGTTTTTT.

CDR3 sequence (DNA): TGCAGCGTGAAGGAATCAGGGGGAGATACGCAGTATTTT. Encoded protein: CSVKESGGDTQYF. The gene calls are TRBV29-1 and TRBJ2-3; 7 bases agree with TRBD1. V was pared by 6 bases and J by 5 bases, with 8 bases of the junction left unmatched. This CDR3 contains 13 residues. From germline, CDR1 is SQVTM and CDR2 ANQGSEA.

The genes are TRBV10-3 and TRBJ1-2; 8 bases line up with TRBD1. V gave up 10 bases and J gave up 8 bases; unmatched junction bases: 9. Germline-derived CDR1 and CDR2 are ENHRY and SYGVKD. The length of the CDR3 is 12 residues. The CDR3 coding sequence is TGTGCCACCCGACAGGGGAGAAACGGCTACACCTTC. Its translation: CATRQGRNGYTF.

This clone was picked up one time. The CDR3 region is CASSLAPGLAGHEQFF. For the CDR3, the DNA is TGCGCCAGCAGCTTGGCCCCCGGACTAGCGGGTCATGAGCAGTTCTTC. This rearrangement joins TRBV5-1 to TRBJ2-1; TRBD2 matches 11 bases. The CDR3 loop spans 16 amino acids. After removal of 0 bases from V and 8 bases from J, the junction contained 7 bases not matched to a gene. Germline lookup yields CDR1 SGHRS and CDR2 YFSETQ.

This chain connects TRBV6-1 to TRBJ1-2, with TRBD1 matching over 8 bases. Germline CDR1 MNHNS, CDR2 SASEGT. CDR3 length equals 14 residues. V shed 2 bases and J 7 bases; nucleotides not matched to a gene: 6. CDR3 nucleotide sequence: TGTGCCAGCAGTGAACCCCAGGGGGCGAGTGGCTACACCTTC. Its protein is CASSEPQGASGYTF.

The rearrangement uses TRBV27 and TRBJ2-3; TRBD2 is a possible D gene (6 bases). There are 14 residues in the CDR3. Trimming removed 6 bases from V and 4 bases from J, with 14 bases in between. Germline V CDR1 and CDR2: MNHEY, SMNVEV (reference sequence). The CDR3 loop is CASSSGGDPDTQYF. As DNA, the CDR3 is TGTGCCAGCAGCTCTGGAGGGGATCCAGATACGCAGTATTTT.

V and J are TRBV19 and TRBJ1-1, with 8 bases fitting TRBD1. V dropped 4 bases and J dropped 1; count of bases not matched to a gene: 5. Looked up from germline, CDR1 is LNHDA and CDR2 is SQIVND (reference sequence). The CDR3 covers 15 residues. The CDR3 bases are TGTGCCAGTAGTACTAGGACAGGGACGAACACTGAAGCTTTCTTT. The encoded protein is CASSTRTGTNTEAFF.

V usage is TRBV2 and J usage is TRBJ2-1; TRBD2 agrees at 8 bases. CDR3 length: 16 amino acids. V dropped 4 bases and J dropped 7; count of bases not matched to a gene: 12. Germline CDR1 SNHLY, CDR2 FYNNEI. CDR3 nucleotides: TGTGCCAGCAGTGGGACGGGACTAGAAAAGGGGAATGAGCAGTTCTTC. Translated, it gives CASSGTGLEKGNEQFF.

This chain links TRBV5-1 with TRBJ2-5, with TRBD2 matching 8 bases. Unmatched junction bases numbered 1, after V lost 0 bases and J lost 0 bases. The CDR3 is 15 residues long. The V gene's germline CDR1 is SGHRS and CDR2 YFSETQ. The DNA for the CDR3 is TGCGCCAGCAGCTTGGCTAGCGGGTACCAAGAGACCCAGTACTTC. This sequence encodes CASSLASGYQETQYF.

This clone was seen only once. The chain employs TRBV7-8 and TRBJ2-7; the D is unclear. Germline V CDR1 and CDR2: SGHVS, FQNEAQ. The CDR3 consists of 14 residues. With 2 bases removed from V and 3 bases from J, the gap between germline ends came to 11 bases. The CDR3 DNA sequence: TGTGCCAGCAGCTTATTACAGTCGAGCTACGAGCAGTACTTC. Protein: CASSLLQSSYEQYF.

The V call is TRBV5-5, the J call TRBJ1-2, with unresolved D. V gave up 0 bases and J gave up 4 bases, with 13 bases separating them. There are 15 residues in the CDR3. The V gene's germline CDR1 is SGHKS and CDR2 YYEKEE (reference sequence). In nucleotides, the CDR3 is TGTGCCAGCAGCTTGGATACAGAAGGTCGCTATGGCTACACCTTC. Translating it yields CASSLDTEGRYGYTF.

The DNA of the CDR3 is TGTGCCTGGGAGACAGAAGAGACCCAGTACTTC. Protein sequence: CAWETEETQYF. V gene TRBV30 combines with J gene TRBJ2-5, with D possibly being TRBD1 (5 bases). Trimming took off 5 bases at V and 3 bases at J, with 7 bases between the two ends. Germline-derived CDR1 and CDR2 are GTSNPN and SVGIG (reference sequence). The CDR3 spans 11 residues.

The chain combines TRBV6-5 with TRBJ2-1; tentative D call: TRBD1 (5 bases). The CDR3 consists of 15 residues. V lost 1 base and J lost 7, with 14 bases in between. Per the germline V gene, CDR1 is MNHEY and CDR2 is SVGAGI. Here the CDR3 DNA reads TGTGCCAGCAGTTACTACGGGCAGGGTATTAATGAGCAGTTCTTC. It specifies CASSYYGQGINEQFF.

V and J are TRBV6-5 and TRBJ1-2; TRBD1 aligns across 7 bases. Germline V gene lookup returns CDR1 MNHEY and CDR2 SVGAGI. The CDR3 covers 14 residues. Unmatched junction bases numbered 6, after V lost 4 bases and J lost 4 bases. The CDR3 reads CASSLDRAPYGYTF. The CDR3 bases are TGTGCCAGCAGTTTAGACAGGGCCCCCTATGGCTACACCTTC.

This rearrangement joins TRBV9 to TRBJ1-2; 10 bases agree with TRBD1. CDR3 length: 15 amino acids. With V trimmed by 3 bases and J by 8 bases, 10 bases remained unmatched. In germline, CDR1 is SGDLS, CDR2 YYNGEE. The CDR3 nucleotides read TGTGCCAGCAGCGGCGACCGGGACAGGGGATGGGGCTACACCTTC. Amino acid sequence: CASSGDRDRGWGYTF. The full variable domain, its missing parts supplied by reference TRBV9 and TRBJ1-2, is DSGVTQTPKHLITATGQRVTLRCSPRSGDLSVYWYQQSLDQGLQFLIQYYNGEERAKGNILERFSAQQFPDLHSELNLSSLELGDSALYFCASSGDRDRGWGYTFGSGTRLTVV.

J is TRBJ1-1 and V is TRBV30; no clear D gene. The germline CDR1 and CDR2 sequences are GTSNPN and SVGIG (reference sequence). The CDR3 is 11 residues long. Trimming pared 2 bases from V and 10 bases from J, leaving 11 bases between. The DNA of the CDR3 is TGTGCCTGGAGTCCCACCCCGAGAGCTTTCTTT. Translated, it gives CAWSPTPRAFF.

The chain joins TRBV5-4 to TRBJ1-6; tentative D call: TRBD1 (6 bases). Germline CDR1 SGHNT, CDR2 YYREEE (reference sequence). The V and J ends lost 0 bases and 9 bases respectively, with 19 bases between them. The CDR3 length is 17 residues. DNA for the CDR3: TGTGCCAGCAGCTTGGCCTTACAGGGCCAGGGGTTTTCACCCCTCCACTTT. Encoded protein: CASSLALQGQGFSPLHF.

This clone came up once. Other DNA sequences in this specimen translate into the identical CDR3. The chain recombines TRBV18 with TRBJ1-2, with TRBD1 matching over 8 bases. In germline, CDR1 is KGHSH, CDR2 LQKENI. The J segment lost 8 bases and the V segment lost 3 bases, leaving 8 bases of the junction unmatched. This CDR3 region has 14 residues. This CDR3 is CASSPGQGAGGYTF. The CDR3 DNA reads TGTGCCAGCTCACCCGGGCAGGGGGCAGGAGGCTACACCTTC.

The chain couples TRBV7-2 to TRBJ1-3, with TRBD1 matching over 8 bases. The trim removed 5 bases at V and 2 bases at J, leaving 5 bases unmatched. The CDR3 length is 15 residues. Germline lookup yields CDR1 SGHTA and CDR2 FQGNSA. The CDR3 region is CASSGQGAAGNTIYF. In nucleotides, the CDR3 is TGTGCCAGCAGCGGACAGGGAGCGGCTGGAAACACCATATATTTT.

The rearrangement joins TRBV7-2 to TRBJ2-1, with TRBD2 identical over 13 bases. V dropped 4 bases and J dropped 6; count of bases not matched to a gene: 9. The CDR3 has 17 residues. The V gene's germline CDR1 is SGHTA and CDR2 FQGNSA. CDR3 region: CASSYAGTSGTLNEQFF. The CDR3 region has the DNA TGTGCCAGCAGCTACGCCGGGACTAGCGGGACCCTCAATGAGCAGTTCTTC.

The chain uses TRBV9 and TRBJ2-1, with TRBD1 matching 9 bases. J lost 4 bases, V lost 4 bases, and 6 bases had no gene match. The CDR3 is 15 residues long. Germline V CDR1 and CDR2: SGDLS, YYNGEE. CDR3 in DNA: TGTGCCAGCAGCCCCCGGGACAGGGCTTACAATGAGCAGTTCTTC. It specifies CASSPRDRAYNEQFF.